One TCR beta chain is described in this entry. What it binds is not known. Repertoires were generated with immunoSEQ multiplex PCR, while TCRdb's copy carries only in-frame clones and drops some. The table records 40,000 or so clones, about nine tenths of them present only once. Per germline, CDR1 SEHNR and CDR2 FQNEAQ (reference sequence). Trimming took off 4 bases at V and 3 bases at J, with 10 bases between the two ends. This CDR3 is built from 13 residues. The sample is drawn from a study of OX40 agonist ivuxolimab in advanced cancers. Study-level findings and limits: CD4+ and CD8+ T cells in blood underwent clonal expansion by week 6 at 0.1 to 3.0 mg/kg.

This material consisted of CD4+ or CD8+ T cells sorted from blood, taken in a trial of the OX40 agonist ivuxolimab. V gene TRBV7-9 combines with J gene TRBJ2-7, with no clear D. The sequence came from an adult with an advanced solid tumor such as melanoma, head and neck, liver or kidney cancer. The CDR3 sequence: CASSSRTSYEQYF. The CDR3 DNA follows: TGTGCCAGCAGCTCCCGGACCAGCTACGAGCAGTACTTC. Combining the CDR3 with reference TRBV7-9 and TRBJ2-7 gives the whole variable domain DTGVSQNPRHKITKRGQNVTFRCDPISEHNRLYWYRQTLGQGPEFLTYFQNEAQLEKSRLLSDRFSAERPKGSFSTLEIQRTEQGDSAMYLCASSSRTSYEQYFGPGTRLTVT.